These 23 T cell receptor beta chains originate from one sample sequenced in a study of cytomegalovirus exposure and HLA in healthy donors. Primers included in the PCR were 60 Vbeta and 13 Jbeta primers. Here immunoSEQ multiplex PCR was the method, and the copy in TCRdb shows in-frame clones only, minus some. Found here are 250,000 or so clones, approximately 81% of them singletons; the top ten hold roughly 7.4%. The sequenced material came from PBMCs. These receptors all stem from a woman aged 60-70 years in good health and CMV-seropositive.

The rearrangement joins TRBV9 to TRBJ2-1, with 12 bases that match TRBD2. After removal of 3 bases from V and 8 bases from J, the junction contained 9 bases not matched to a gene. The CDR3 totals 16 residues. Germline lookup yields CDR1 SGDLS and CDR2 YYNGEE. The chain's CDR3 is CASSATSGRGWDEQFF. The CDR3 DNA follows: TGTGCCAGCAGCGCGACTAGCGGGAGAGGTTGGGATGAGCAGTTCTTC. Looking up the rest from reference TRBV9 and TRBJ2-1 gives the full variable domain: DSGVTQTPKHLITATGQRVTLRCSPRSGDLSVYWYQQSLDQGLQFLIQYYNGEERAKGNILERFSAQQFPDLHSELNLSSLELGDSALYFCASSATSGRGWDEQFFGPGTRLTVL.

The rearrangement uses TRBV7-9 and TRBJ2-3; 7 bases fit TRBD2. This CDR3 comprises 17 residues. From germline, CDR1 is SEHNR and CDR2 FQNEAQ (reference sequence). The trim removed 5 bases at V and 2 bases at J, leaving 13 bases unmatched. The CDR3 nucleotides read TGTGCCAGCAGCCCCCTTCGGGAGGCCTCCTTCACAGATACGCAGTATTTT. Amino acid sequence: CASSPLREASFTDTQYF.

This clone turned up a few times. V usage is TRBV2 and J usage is TRBJ2-3; D possibly corresponds to TRBD2 (5 bases). Germline V CDR1 and CDR2: SNHLY, FYNNEI. The CDR3 totals 15 residues. V was cut by 2 bases and J by 4 bases, with 13 bases left in between. CDR3 DNA: TGTGCCAGCAGTGAATGGATCCAGGAGGCAGATACGCAGTATTTT. Protein: CASSEWIQEADTQYF.

The chain combines TRBV9 with TRBJ1-4; D is unresolved. Per the germline V gene, CDR1 is SGDLS and CDR2 is YYNGEE. The CDR3 has 14 residues. Trimming cost V 4 bases and J 7 bases, with 14 bases left between them. The CDR3, as DNA: TGTGCCAGCAGCCCCCGGTCCGATTCTGAAAAACTGTTTTTT. As protein: CASSPRSDSEKLFF.

The chain employs TRBV4-2 and TRBJ1-5; the D is unclear. Trimming shortened V by 1 base and J by 3 bases, and 10 bases separated the two germline ends. Germline CDR1 reads LGHNA; CDR2 reads YNFKEQ. CDR3 size: 15 residues. CDR3 sequence: CASSQAPGVNQPQHF. Written as DNA, the CDR3 is TGTGCCAGCAGCCAAGCTCCCGGGGTCAATCAGCCCCAGCATTTT.

The V call is TRBV21-1, the J call TRBJ2-1; TRBD1 is taken as the D call from the table, unchecked against the DNA. TRBV21-1 is a pseudogene segment. The CDR3 covers 14 residues. The CDR3 DNA sequence: TGTGCCAGCAGCAACGCGACAGGGTACAATGAGCAGTTCTTC. Translating gives CASSNATGYNEQFF.

V usage is TRBV11-2 and J usage is TRBJ2-7, with 8 nucleotides matching TRBD2. Germline V gene sequence: CDR1 SGHAT, CDR2 FQNNGV. This CDR3 is 14 amino acids long. Trimming took 5 bases from V and 3 from J; bases not matched to a gene: 6. The CDR3 DNA is TGTGCCAGCAGCCCCCGGGGGGGCAGCTACGAGCAGTACTTC. Its protein product is CASSPRGGSYEQYF.

The J gene is TRBJ2-7, the V gene TRBV6-5; tentatively, D is TRBD1 (6 bases). Germline values: CDR1 MNHEY, CDR2 SVGAGI. V dropped 7 bases and J dropped 2 bases, with 15 bases sitting between them. CDR3 length: 14 residues. The CDR3 loop is CASTHSQGTYEQYF. For the CDR3, the DNA is TGTGCCAGCACTCACTCCCAGGGGACCTACGAGCAGTACTTC.

The CDR3 sequence: CASSSTGETQYF. CDR3 DNA: TGTGCCAGCAGCTCGACTGGGGAGACCCAGTACTTC. This chain joins TRBV7-2 and TRBJ2-5; D is uncertain. V lost 4 bases, J lost 5 bases, and 8 bases lay in between. Germline lookup yields CDR1 SGHTA and CDR2 FQGNSA. CDR3 length equals 12 residues.

The rearrangement links TRBV5-1 to TRBJ2-7, with 9 positions matching TRBD2. V lost 0 bases to trimming and J lost 5 bases; unmatched junction nucleotides: 6. The CDR3 is made up of 15 amino acids. Germline V gene sequence: CDR1 SGHRS, CDR2 YFSETQ. CDR3 sequence reads: CASSLVSGSINEQYF. DNA for the CDR3: TGCGCCAGCAGCTTGGTTAGCGGGAGTATCAACGAGCAGTACTTC.

This clone was counted a few times. The rearrangement uses TRBV23-1 and TRBJ1-5; D remains ambiguous. TRBV23-1 is marked as an open reading frame, function uncertain. V was shortened by 9 bases and J by 3 bases, with 18 bases between the two germline ends. CDR3 length equals 15 residues. CDR3 in amino acids: CAREPLAPTNQPQHF. The CDR3 nucleotides are TGCGCCAGAGAACCTTTGGCACCAACCAATCAGCCCCAGCATTTT.

The chain carries TRBV15 and TRBJ1-5; 9 nucleotides agree with TRBD1. V lost 0 bases, J lost 2 bases, and 11 bases stayed unmatched. CDR3 length equals 19 residues. Germline V gives CDR1 LNHNV, CDR2 YYDKDF (reference sequence). CDR3 in amino acids: CATSRDRGQGAGRNQPQHF. CDR3 in DNA: TGTGCCACCAGCAGAGATCGGGGACAGGGAGCGGGGCGCAATCAGCCCCAGCATTTT. Using reference TRBV15 and TRBJ1-5 for the parts outside the CDR3, the full variable domain is DAMVIQNPRYQVTQFGKPVTLSCSQTLNHNVMYWYQQKSSQAPKLLFHYYDKDFNNEADTPDNFQSRRPNTSFCFLDIRSPGLGDTAMYLCATSRDRGQGAGRNQPQHFGDGTRLSIL.

The chain uses TRBV10-2 and TRBJ2-3, with D maybe TRBD1 (6 bases). The length of the CDR3 is 13 residues. Germline-derived CDR1 and CDR2 are WSHSY and SAAADI. Trimming pared 5 bases from V and 7 bases from J, leaving 13 bases between. This chain's CDR3 is CASSWTEGYTQYF. The CDR3 DNA is TGCGCCAGCAGTTGGACAGAGGGATATACGCAGTATTTT.

V is TRBV6-1 and J is TRBJ1-2; TRBD1 might be the D (5 bases). CDR1 and CDR2 (germline): MNHNS, SASEGT. Trimming left V 8 bases short and J 5 bases short, with 18 bases between. There are 14 residues in the CDR3. The CDR3 DNA is TGTGCCAGCGAAAGCCGGTATGGGACTTATGGCTACACCTTC. Its protein product is CASESRYGTYGYTF.

The chain couples TRBV7-9 to TRBJ1-4; maybe TRBD1 (5 bases). Per germline, CDR1 SEHNR and CDR2 FQNEAQ (reference sequence). V was clipped by 1 base and J by 4 bases, with 10 bases between them. This CDR3 comprises 15 residues. The CDR3 bases are TGTGCCAGCAGCTTAGTCAGGGATTATAATGAAAAACTGTTTTTT. Amino acid sequence: CASSLVRDYNEKLFF.

This chain joins TRBV29-1 and TRBJ2-2; TRBD2 matches at 10 bases. This CDR3 comprises 13 residues. Germline CDR1 reads SQVTM; CDR2 reads ANQGSEA. V was pared by 4 bases and J by 5 bases, with 1 base of the junction left unmatched. The CDR3 is CSVATSGTGELFF. For the CDR3, the DNA is TGCAGCGTTGCGACTAGCGGGACCGGGGAGCTGTTTTTT.

This chain joins TRBV6-5 and TRBJ1-1; D remains ambiguous. Germline CDR1 MNHEY, CDR2 SVGAGI. The ends were cut back, 5 bases at V and 10 bases at J, with 11 bases in the middle. The CDR3 contains 11 residues. The CDR3 region has the DNA TGTGCCAGCAGTGGGAGCCTTGGAGCTTTCTTT. Translation gives CASSGSLGAFF.

The genes are TRBV9 and TRBJ1-1; D unresolved. With 3 bases removed from V and 10 bases from J, the gap between germline ends came to 16 bases. The CDR3 runs 13 residues. Germline V CDR1 and CDR2: SGDLS, YYNGEE. In DNA, the CDR3 is TGTGCCAGCAGCGCACCATCCGGAGGGATAGCTTTCTTT. Its translation: CASSAPSGGIAFF.

This clone was seen a few times. This rearrangement joins TRBV28 to TRBJ2-4, with D tentatively TRBD2 (5 bases). The CDR3 covers 19 residues. V was cut by 5 bases and J by 4 bases, with 27 bases left in between. Germline V lookup: CDR1 MDHEN, CDR2 SYDVKM. The chain's CDR3 is CASSPEVVRIRRGKNIQYF. The CDR3 bases are TGTGCCAGCAGTCCAGAAGTGGTGCGGATCCGCCGGGGTAAAAACATTCAGTACTTC.

This clone showed up just a few times. This chain connects TRBV10-3 to TRBJ1-1; D not resolved. Trimming removed 3 bases from V and 0 bases from J, with 11 bases in between. Germline V gene data show CDR1 as ENHRY and CDR2 as SYGVKD. The CDR3 consists of 15 residues. CDR3: CAISDREGMNTEAFF. The CDR3 DNA reads as TGTGCCATCAGTGATCGGGAGGGTATGAACACTGAAGCTTTCTTT.

This clone has just one count. The chain couples TRBV27 to TRBJ2-4, with D perhaps TRBD1 (5 bases). Looked up from germline, CDR1 is MNHEY and CDR2 is SMNVEV (reference sequence). The CDR3 sequence is 13 residues long. The V end was cut by 6 bases, the J end by 5 bases, with 11 bases between. The DNA of the CDR3 is TGTGCCAGCAGCTTGACAGTCCAAAACATTCAGTACTTC. It is translated as CASSLTVQNIQYF.

CDR3 residues: CASSYGGGHEQFF. For the CDR3, the DNA is TGTGCCAGCAGTTACGGGGGGGGCCATGAGCAGTTCTTC. The chain is built from TRBV6-6 and TRBJ2-1; tentative D call: TRBD2 (7 bases). Looked up from germline, CDR1 is MNHNY and CDR2 is SVGAGI (reference sequence). This CDR3 spans 13 amino acids. V was shortened by 2 bases and J by 8 bases, with 10 bases between the two germline ends.

The chain joins TRBV4-1 to TRBJ2-3; 12 bases match TRBD2. Germline CDR1 and CDR2: MGHRA and YSYEKL. J was trimmed by 5 bases and V by 4 bases; bases with no gene match: 4. The CDR3 has 15 residues. This CDR3 reads CASSPLAGGVDTQYF. The CDR3 nucleotides are TGCGCCAGCAGCCCACTAGCGGGAGGCGTAGATACGCAGTATTTT.